These 5 T cell receptor beta chains were sequenced from one sample in a study of blood T cell repertoires in COVID-19. Some clones are missing from TCRdb's copy, which holds only in-frame ones; the method was immunoSEQ multiplex PCR. The top ten hold 0.75% to 1% of the sample, which has a few hundred thousand clones, roughly 88% seen once. The sequencing sample was made of PBMCs or T cells enriched from blood (not recorded which). These receptors were obtained from a woman in her twenties or thirties who had recovered from COVID-19.

In its sample, this clone was seen once. V is TRBV28 and J is TRBJ1-2; TRBD1 agrees at 10 bases. The CDR3 loop spans 18 amino acids. Germline values: CDR1 MDHEN, CDR2 SYDVKM. V dropped 5 bases and J dropped 4; count of bases not matched to a gene: 16. The CDR3 nucleotides read TGTGCCAGCAGTCGACCCCGGGACAGGGGCCCCTCCGTCTATGGCTACACCTTC. Translating it yields CASSRPRDRGPSVYGYTF.

The DNA for the CDR3 is TGTGCCAGCAGCCCCCTAGCGGTGAAAGATACGCAGTATTTT. It specifies CASSPLAVKDTQYF. This chain uses TRBV7-6 with TRBJ2-3; TRBD2 matches 7 bases. The CDR3 is 14 residues long. V lost 5 bases and J lost 5; bases outside the gene matches: 7. The germline V gene has CDR1 SGHVS and CDR2 FNYEAQ.

The chain links TRBV27 to TRBJ1-5, with D possibly matching TRBD1 (5 bases). V was pared by 3 bases and J by 0 bases, with 12 bases between. Per the germline V gene, CDR1 is MNHEY and CDR2 is SMNVEV (reference sequence). The CDR3 runs 16 residues. This CDR3 is CASSFGGGYSNQPQHF. In DNA, the CDR3 is TGTGCCAGCAGTTTTGGGGGGGGGTATAGCAATCAGCCCCAGCATTTT.

The chain carries TRBV5-1 and TRBJ2-1; perhaps TRBD1 as D (6 bases). V was clipped by 0 bases and J by 0 bases, with 16 bases between them. The CDR3 contains 18 residues. CDR1 SGHRS and CDR2 YFSETQ come from the germline V gene. As DNA, the CDR3 is TGCGCCAGCAGCTTGGAGGCAGGGGCTTCAAGCTCCTACAATGAGCAGTTCTTC. The encoded protein is CASSLEAGASSSYNEQFF.

The chain is built from TRBV19 and TRBJ1-3; TRBD1 matches at 7 bases. Per the germline V gene, CDR1 is LNHDA and CDR2 is SQIVND (reference sequence). The CDR3 has 16 amino acids. After removal of 4 bases from V and 0 bases from J, the junction contained 6 bases not matched to a gene. The CDR3 sequence: CASSKTGTLSGNTIYF. CDR3 DNA sequence: TGTGCCAGTAGTAAGACAGGGACTCTCTCTGGAAACACCATATATTTT.